This TCR beta chain was documented in a study of regulatory T cells in long-lasting Graves disease. Findings of the study overall: Persistent disease was associated with favored TRBV28 usage and with favored use of TRBJ1-2 and TRBJ2-5.

Time point here: newly diagnosed GD, antithyroid drugs for less than 3 months. RNA extracted from PBMCs served as the sequencing template. Diagnoses of Graves' disease were made by American Thyroid Association guidelines. Patients were from an endocrinology department in Xi'an, China. The sample holds a few counts of this clonotype. The antigen remains undetermined. Germline values: CDR1 SGHKS, CDR2 YYEKEE (reference sequence). The CDR3 totals 15 residues. Trimming took 2 bases from V and 5 from J; bases not matched to a gene: 4. Assembly of TCR beta libraries relied on iRepertoire HTBI primers together with Arm-PCR of CDR3 regions. TCRdb analysed the multiplex PCR reads with MiXCR anew, one entry per CDR3 protein. The sample has some 600,000 distinct CDR3 sequences; approximately 16% are singletons. The same sample was also studied in work on T cells in Graves' hyperthyroidism and ophthalmopathy. That paper adds: The HTBI primer set served for first-round RT-PCR of the TCR CDR3.

This TCR derives from a man aged 18 to 29 with Graves disease. V gene TRBV5-5 combines with J gene TRBJ2-1; TRBD2 agrees at 10 bases. The specimen comprised peripheral blood mononuclear cells (PBMCs), sampled at new diagnosis, from a patient treated with antithyroid drugs. Written as DNA, the CDR3 is TGTGCCAGCAGCTTCAGGGGACTAGCGCACAATGAGCAGTTCTTC. Translation gives CASSFRGLAHNEQFF.